Below are 19 T cell receptor beta chains sequenced from a single sample in a study of neurological immune-mediated disorders. TCRdb reprocessed the 5' RACE reads with MiXCR, giving one entry per CDR3 protein. The profile shows tens of thousands of distinct CDR3 sequences, 3.9% of them singletons. Sequencing input: PBMCs. These receptors came from a man younger than 45 with multiple sclerosis.

This clonotype has ten or more counts. The chain employs TRBV18 and TRBJ1-3; 7 bases are shared with TRBD1. The germline V gene has CDR1 KGHSH and CDR2 LQKENI. The CDR3 is made up of 15 amino acids. Germline trimming cut 3 bases from V and 2 bases from J; bases unmatched to any gene: 4. The CDR3 loop is CASSPAGGAGNTIYF. Written as DNA, the CDR3 is TGTGCCAGCTCACCTGCAGGGGGAGCTGGAAACACCATATATTTT.

This clonotype was seen ten or more times. The rearrangement joins TRBV5-1 to TRBJ1-2, with 7 bases identical to TRBD1. V shed 2 bases, J shed 6 bases, and the junction held 4 bases outside the gene matches. The germline gives CDR1 SGHRS, CDR2 YFSETQ. This CDR3 has 13 amino acids. The CDR3 nucleotides read TGCGCCAGCAGCTTAACCGACAGGGATGGCTACACCTTC. Residues: CASSLTDRDGYTF.

This clonotype occurred many times. The chain couples TRBV12-3 or TRBV12-4 to TRBJ1-4, with 8 bases identical to TRBD1. This CDR3 is 14 amino acids long. V gave up 7 bases and J gave up 4 bases; unmatched junction bases: 5. CDR3 bases: TGTGCCAGCACCAGGACAGGGCGTAATGAAAAACTGTTTTTT. Protein sequence: CASTRTGRNEKLFF.

This clonotype came up a few times. This rearrangement joins TRBV7-8 to TRBJ2-5, with D possibly matching TRBD2 (7 bases). Germline V gene sequence: CDR1 SGHVS, CDR2 FQNEAQ. CDR3 length equals 16 residues. Trimming cost V 5 bases and J 5 bases, with 21 bases left between them. As DNA, the CDR3 is TGTGCCAGCAGCCCTTTTGGGGGGGGCCTTCACGAGACCCAGTACTTC. Its translation is CASSPFGGGLHETQYF.

The table lists this clonotype with many counts. This chain connects TRBV20-1 to TRBJ2-5; D perhaps matches TRBD2 (5 bases). Germline V gene data show CDR1 as DFQATT and CDR2 as SNEGSKA (reference sequence). Trimming shortened V by 5 bases and J by 5 bases, and 21 bases separated the two germline ends. CDR3 length equals 15 residues. The CDR3 protein is CSAPRVTIGWETQYF. CDR3 nucleotide sequence: TGCAGTGCTCCCCGGGTGACTATAGGCTGGGAGACCCAGTACTTC.

This clonotype was seen at least ten times. The J gene is TRBJ1-2, the V gene TRBV4-1; D is perhaps TRBD1 (5 bases). The CDR3 length is 15 residues. Between the trimmed V and J ends, which lost 2 bases and 7 bases, there was a span of 17 bases. Germline lookup yields CDR1 MGHRA and CDR2 YSYEKL. CDR3 region: CASSQTGTLHGGYTF. In nucleotides, the CDR3 is TGCGCCAGCAGCCAAACCGGGACCCTCCATGGTGGCTACACCTTC.

The V and J genes are TRBV5-1 and TRBJ2-7; TRBD1 is a possible D gene (6 bases). Trimming stripped 0 bases from V and 3 bases from J, with 10 bases between. The CDR3 runs to 14 residues. Germline CDR1 is SGHRS and CDR2 is YFSETQ. The CDR3 sequence is CASSLGTAFYEQYF. The CDR3 coding sequence is TGCGCCAGCAGCTTGGGGACAGCGTTCTACGAGCAGTACTTC.

This clonotype appeared many times. The J gene is TRBJ1-5, the V gene TRBV7-2; D not resolved. Germline assignment: CDR1 SGHTA and CDR2 FQGNSA. The CDR3 is 18 residues long. Between the trimmed V and J ends, which lost 2 bases and 4 bases, there was a span of 21 bases. The CDR3 here is CASSLSSRTYSPNQPQHF. CDR3 nucleotides: TGTGCCAGCAGCTTAAGTTCTCGTACGTACAGCCCAAATCAGCCCCAGCATTTT.

This clonotype was seen many times. This rearrangement joins TRBV2 to TRBJ2-7; 8 nucleotides match TRBD1. The CDR3 runs to 15 residues. The germline V gene has CDR1 SNHLY and CDR2 FYNNEI. The V segment lost 6 bases and the J segment 6 bases; nucleotides outside the gene matches: 13. The CDR3 nucleotides are TGTGCCAGCAGGCCAGTGCAGGGGGCTCCCGGCGAGCAGTACTTC. Translating gives CASRPVQGAPGEQYF.

On this clonotype: One end of the junction is discordant with germline, which a read error may explain. The V and J genes are TRBV6-5 and TRBJ1-6, with 8 positions matching TRBD1. The CDR3 covers 15 residues. The germline gives CDR1 MNHEY, CDR2 SVGAGI. The CDR3 loop reads CASSSDRDYNSPLNF. The CDR3 region has the DNA TGTGCCAGCAGTTCGGACAGGGACTATAATTCACCCCTCAACTTT.

This clonotype was picked up many times. The chain joins TRBV5-1 to TRBJ1-4, with TRBD1 matching 7 bases. Germline CDR1 and CDR2: SGHRS and YFSETQ. The CDR3 extends over 15 amino acids. V trimming: 2 bases; J trimming: 0 bases; junction bases outside the gene matches: 1. The CDR3 protein is CASSLGTATNEKLFF. The DNA for the CDR3 is TGCGCCAGCAGCTTAGGGACAGCAACTAATGAAAAACTGTTTTTT.

This clonotype was seen ten or more times. This rearrangement joins TRBV6-2 or TRBV6-3 to TRBJ2-1; no clear D. The germline V gene encodes CDR1 MNHEY and CDR2 SVGEGT. Trimming pared 5 bases from V and 10 bases from J, leaving 18 bases between. There are 14 residues in the CDR3. The CDR3 nucleotides read TGTGCCAGCAGTCCTTCTCTCCGTGCCCAGGAGCAGTTCTTC. This translates into CASSPSLRAQEQFF.

This clonotype was detected many times. This rearrangement joins TRBV11-2 to TRBJ1-2; no reliable D call. V lost 4 bases and J lost 0, with 12 bases in between. The CDR3 totals 15 residues. Germline CDR1 is SGHAT and CDR2 is FQNNGV. The CDR3 reads CASSSTWDTNYGYTF. CDR3 sequence (DNA): TGTGCCAGCAGCTCGACGTGGGATACTAACTATGGCTACACCTTC.

This clonotype was counted ten times or more. The chain carries TRBV7-2 and TRBJ1-2, with D perhaps TRBD1 (6 bases). Per the germline V gene, CDR1 is SGHTA and CDR2 is FQGNSA. The CDR3 consists of 15 residues. V gave up 5 bases and J gave up 5 bases, with 18 bases separating them. CDR3 residues: CASSRNVGQEYGYTF. CDR3 sequence (DNA): TGTGCCAGCAGCAGAAATGTGGGACAAGAGTATGGCTACACCTTC.

This clonotype was seen many times. The chain joins TRBV20-1 to TRBJ2-3; 7 nucleotides match TRBD2. With V trimmed by 5 bases and J by 1 base, 3 bases remained unmatched. This CDR3 comprises 13 residues. CDR1 is DFQATT and CDR2 is SNEGSKA in the germline V gene (reference sequence). DNA of the CDR3: TGCAGTGCTCCTACTAGCGGCACAGATACGCAGTATTTT. Residues: CSAPTSGTDTQYF.

This clonotype has a count of ten or more. The V and J genes are TRBV4-1 and TRBJ2-3; D is undetermined. V dropped 1 base and J dropped 2 bases, with 10 bases sitting between them. CDR1 and CDR2 from the germline V gene are MGHRA and YSYEKL. The CDR3 runs to 15 residues. The CDR3 reads CASSQVQLTTDTQYF. The CDR3 DNA reads as TGCGCCAGCAGCCAAGTGCAGCTTACCACAGATACGCAGTATTTT.

This clonotype was counted ten times or more. The rearrangement joins TRBV6-5 to TRBJ1-2; D not resolved. Trimming removed 2 bases at V and 5 bases at J, with 9 bases between. The CDR3 extends over 13 amino acids. Germline CDR1 is MNHEY and CDR2 is SVGAGI. The CDR3 DNA sequence: TGTGCCAGCAGTTACGATCGTAAATATGGCTACACCTTC. This gives the protein CASSYDRKYGYTF.

This clonotype came up many times. V is TRBV9 and J is TRBJ2-7, with TRBD1 as a possible D gene (6 bases). Trimming left V 0 bases short and J 2 bases short, with 12 bases between. This CDR3 is built from 15 residues. The germline V gene has CDR1 SGDLS and CDR2 YYNGEE. CDR3 in DNA: TGTGCCAGCAGCGTAGCTGCACAGGGCGCCTACGAGCAGTACTTC. Translated, it gives CASSVAAQGAYEQYF.

This clonotype was observed at least ten times. A junction end diverges from the germline sequence, so it may reflect a read error. V gene TRBV27 combines with J gene TRBJ1-5; D not resolved. CDR3 length: 15 residues. Germline V gene lookup returns CDR1 MNHEY and CDR2 SMNVEV (reference sequence). In DNA, the CDR3 is TGTGCCAGCAGTTCGAGTTTAAATGGCAATCAGCCCCAGAATTTT. Its translation: CASSSSLNGNQPQNF.